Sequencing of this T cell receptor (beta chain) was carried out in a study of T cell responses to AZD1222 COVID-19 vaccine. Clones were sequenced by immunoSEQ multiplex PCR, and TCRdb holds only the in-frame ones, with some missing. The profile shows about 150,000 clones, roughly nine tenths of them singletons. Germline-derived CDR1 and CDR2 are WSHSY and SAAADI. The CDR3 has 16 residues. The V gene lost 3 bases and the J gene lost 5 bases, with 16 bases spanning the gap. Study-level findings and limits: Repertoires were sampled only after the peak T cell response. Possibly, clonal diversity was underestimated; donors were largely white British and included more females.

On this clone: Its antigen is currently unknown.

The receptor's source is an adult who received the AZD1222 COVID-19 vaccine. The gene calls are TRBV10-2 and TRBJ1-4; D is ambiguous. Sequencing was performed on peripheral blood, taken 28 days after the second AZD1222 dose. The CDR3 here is CASSEYHALGNEKLFF. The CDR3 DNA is TGCGCCAGCAGTGAATATCATGCTCTAGGAAATGAAAAACTGTTTTTT.